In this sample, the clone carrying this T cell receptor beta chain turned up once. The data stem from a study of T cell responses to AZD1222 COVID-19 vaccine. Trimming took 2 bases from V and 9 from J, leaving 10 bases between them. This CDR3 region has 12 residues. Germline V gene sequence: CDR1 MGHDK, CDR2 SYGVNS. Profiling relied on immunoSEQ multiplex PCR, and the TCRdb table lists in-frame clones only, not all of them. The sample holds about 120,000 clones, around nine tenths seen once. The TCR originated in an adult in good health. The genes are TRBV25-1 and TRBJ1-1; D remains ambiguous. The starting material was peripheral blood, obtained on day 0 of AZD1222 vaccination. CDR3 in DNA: TGTGCCAGCAGTGAAAATTTCCGTCAAGCTTTCTTT. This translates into CASSENFRQAFF.